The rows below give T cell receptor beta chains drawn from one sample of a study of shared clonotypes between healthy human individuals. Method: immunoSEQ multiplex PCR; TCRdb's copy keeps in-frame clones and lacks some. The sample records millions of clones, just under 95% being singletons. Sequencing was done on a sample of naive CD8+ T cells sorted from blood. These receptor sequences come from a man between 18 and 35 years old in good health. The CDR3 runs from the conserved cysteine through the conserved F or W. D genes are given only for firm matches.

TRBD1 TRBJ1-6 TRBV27 TGTGCCAGCAGTTTAAGGGGGCAAAATTCACCCCTCCACTTT CASSLRGQNSPLHF
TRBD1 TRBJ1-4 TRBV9 TGTGCCAGCAGCGGGACAGGGAATAATGAAAAACTGTTTTTT CASSGTGNNEKLFF
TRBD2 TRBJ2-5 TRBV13 TGTGCCAGCAGCCCGGGACTAGCGCGGGAGACCCAGTACTTC CASSPGLARETQYF
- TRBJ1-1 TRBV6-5 TGTGCCAGCAGCCTGTCAACGGGGGAAGCTTTCTTT CASSLSTGEAFF
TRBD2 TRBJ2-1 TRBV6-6 TGTGCCAGCAGTTATTTAGGGACTAGCGGGGACAATGAGCAGTTCTTC CASSYLGTSGDNEQFF
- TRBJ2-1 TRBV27 TGTGCCAGCAGTCTAGATTCCTACAATGAGCAGTTCTTC CASSLDSYNEQFF
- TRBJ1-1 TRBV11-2 TGTGCCAGCAGCTTAGGGCCCAGGCCCACTGAAGCTTTCTTT CASSLGPRPTEAFF
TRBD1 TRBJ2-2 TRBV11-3 TGTGCCAGCAGCTTACTTACAGGGGGCTTCGGGGAGCTGTTTTTT CASSLLTGGFGELFF
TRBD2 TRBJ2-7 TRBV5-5 TGTGCCAGCAGCTCCTGGACTAGCGGGTCCTACGAGCAGTACTTC CASSSWTSGSYEQYF
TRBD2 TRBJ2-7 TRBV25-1 TGTGCCAGCAGCAACCCTAGCGGGGGAGCCTACGAGCAGTACTTC CASSNPSGGAYEQYF